This T cell receptor beta chain appears in the sequencing data of a study of CD8 T cells in Susac syndrome (dated by TCRdb to about 2019). Regarding the research as a whole: Among the Susac syndrome patients who were sequenced, clinically active disease was present in over 5 and clinical remission was observed in eight or nine. Whether CD8+ T cell activation and differentiation in Susac syndrome was antigen driven was tested using repertoire sequencing. At blood withdrawal, Susac syndrome patients were either therapy-naive, taking corticosteroids (in some cases with IVIg as well), or taking IVIg alone. The study compared CD8+ T cell repertoire clonality among over 9 healthy donors, around 14 Susac syndrome patients and about 16 multiple sclerosis patients.

The paper as a whole reports these results and caveats: In the total CD8+ and CD8+ TEMRA repertoires, more than 15 and five Susac-specific public clones, respectively, were identified. The number of individuals in the TCR sequencing and HLA analysis was recognized as being relatively small. Clonal expansion was observed in Susac syndrome CD8+ repertoires, with the highest expansion in CD8+ TEMRA cells and greater expansion in clinically active than in remitting patients.

Peripheral blood CD8+ and CD4+ T cells from healthy donors, Susac syndrome patients and multiple sclerosis patients were profiled by high-throughput TCR beta sequencing. The Susac syndrome patients fulfilled recently defined diagnostic criteria for definite or probable disease. Bulk CD8+ and CD4+ T cells were purified magnetically by negative isolation, whereas CD8+ TEMRA cells were enriched by FACS. Blood was drawn into EDTA tubes, processed within 24 hours, and PBMCs were isolated by density gradient centrifugation. PBMCs destined for TCR sequencing were cryopreserved in liquid nitrogen and later thawed in a 37 °C water bath. Purity of sorted or isolated CD4+, CD8+ and CD8+ TEMRA cells was at least 90%. V is clipped by 0 bases and J by 9 bases, and the sequence between their germline boundaries is 7 bases long. Via the germline V gene, CDR1 is SGHDT and CDR2 YYEEEE. From cysteine to phenylalanine, the CDR3 is 12 amino acids long. The DNA shown is the 36-base CDR3, in frame from base 1.

With regard to this clonotype: What this receptor recognizes is not known. No per-base quality is available; no much larger clone lies one base away.

RNA was extracted using the RNeasy kit, and about 0.5 to 1 ug of the RNA was reverse transcribed with random hexamers. TCR beta CDR3 regions were amplified with the immunoSEQ multiplex PCR assay covering 54 Vbeta and 13 Jbeta segments. Bias from PCR amplification was corrected by using a synthetic template baseline for primer optimization and for computational correction. The paper's data handling went like this. Reads were annotated to V, D and J genes per IMGT and analyzed with immunoSEQ Analyzer, keeping only productive sequences. Clonality was computed as one minus Shannon entropy normalized by log2 of the number of productive unique sequences. Public and private clones were assessed among the 100 most prevalent clones of each patient and control. Susac-specific clones were defined as absent from healthy and MS cohorts, approximately 1,000 published viral clones and other ImmuneACCESS disease sequences. The public sequencing data were trimmed at Q25 with fastp and processed into clonotypes with MiXCR by TCRdb, which kept only in-frame beta chains. Rows with one shared CDR3 protein collapse into an entry with the most common genes and DNA. The V and J calls and clone size come from TCRdb's table, not from the authors' own analysis. The sample table shows tens of thousands of distinct CDR3 sequences, and around 93% are seen once. Of the sample, about 0.63% falls within the top ten clones.

The chain couples TRBV5-6 to TRBJ2-1; the D region is possibly TRBD1 or TRBD2, each matching across 5 bases. The source of this sequence is a human donor with Susac syndrome. The specimen sequenced was CD8+ T cells from PBMCs. The sequenced DNA: TGTGCCAGCAGCTTGGAGGGGACTGAGCAGTTCTTC. This sequence encodes CASSLEGTEQFF. This CDR3, with the reference TRBV5-6 and TRBJ2-1 proteins standing in past its ends, gives the full variable domain DAGVTQSPTHLIKTRGQQVTLRCSPKSGHDTVSWYQQALGQGPQFIFQYYEEEERQRGNFPDRFSGHQFPNYSSELNVNALLLGDSALYLCASSLEGTEQFFGPGTRLTVL.